This T cell receptor beta chain was obtained from a study of blood T cell repertoires in COVID-19. On the study more broadly: COVID-19 samples, acute and convalescent, were from the United States, Italy and Spain. T cells, B-cell-depleted T cells, or PBMCs supplied cDNA or gDNA.

The CDR3 is 14 amino acids. Germline V gene data show CDR1 as SQVTM and CDR2 as ANQGSEA. V was pared by 7 bases and J by 4 bases, with 12 bases of the junction left unmatched. In the original analysis: Reference gene primer amplification gave nucleated cell count estimates. The repertoire was sequenced with immunoSEQ multiplex PCR; TCRdb's copy has only in-frame clones and lacks some. V and J calls and clone size come straight from that table; D and trimming were deduced from the DNA. The data contain roughly 83,000 clones, approximately 86% of them singletons. The specimen sequenced was peripheral blood. The origin of this receptor is an elderly man with active or convalescent COVID-19. The chain is built from TRBV29-1 and TRBJ1-1; 7 bases align to TRBD1. CDR3: CSGGQQAAGTEAFF. CDR3 coding DNA: TGCAGCGGGGGACAGCAGGCTGCCGGCACTGAAGCTTTCTTT. Filled out from reference TRBV29-1 and TRBJ1-1, the complete variable domain reads SAVISQKPSRDICQRGTSLTIQCQVDSQVTMMFWYRQQPGQSLTLIATANQGSEATYESGFVIDKFPISRPNLTFSTLTVSNMSPEDSSIYLCSGGQQAAGTEAFFGQGTRLTVV.